Listed below are T cell receptor beta chains from one sample, sequenced in a study of T cell responses to AZD1222 COVID-19 vaccine. Clones were sequenced by immunoSEQ multiplex PCR, and TCRdb holds only the in-frame ones, with some missing. In the table there are 95,000 to 150,000 clones, around 87% of which are singletons. The starting material was peripheral blood, obtained on day 0 of AZD1222 vaccination. The receptors shown here come from an adult in good health. Both conserved end residues are part of each CDR3. D genes are given only for firm matches. Size is stated for part of the rows, as once, few or many counts, or as a class when the clone is expanded.

V gene: TRBV7-2
J gene: TRBJ1-1
CDR3 length: 15
clone size: -
D gene: TRBD1
CDR3 protein: CASLTGGWRNTEAFF
CDR3 DNA: TGTGCCAGCCTAACAGGGGGCTGGAGAAACACTGAAGCTTTCTTT

V gene: TRBV11-3
J gene: TRBJ2-5
CDR3 length: 13
clone size: -
D gene: -
CDR3 protein: CASSLGHGETQYF
CDR3 DNA: TGTGCCAGCAGCTTAGGGCACGGGGAGACCCAGTACTTC

V gene: TRBV12-5
J gene: TRBJ1-5
CDR3 length: 16
clone size: -
D gene: TRBD1
CDR3 protein: CASVSGRQGINQPQHF
CDR3 DNA: TGTGCTAGTGTCTCGGGTCGACAGGGGATCAATCAGCCCCAGCATTTT

V gene: TRBV29-1
J gene: TRBJ1-2
CDR3 length: 12
clone size: -
D gene: -
CDR3 protein: CTATGTNYGYTF
CDR3 DNA: TGCACCGCTACAGGGACTAACTATGGCTACACCTTC

V gene: TRBV5-4
J gene: TRBJ2-2
CDR3 length: 16
clone size: -
D gene: -
CDR3 protein: CASSLATPGATGELFF
CDR3 DNA: TGTGCCAGCAGCTTGGCTACCCCCGGGGCCACCGGGGAGCTGTTTTTT

V gene: TRBV11-2
J gene: TRBJ1-5
CDR3 length: 16
clone size: -
D gene: -
CDR3 protein: CASSLRGGASPQAQHF
CDR3 DNA: TGTGCCAGCAGCCTCAGAGGGGGGGCAAGTCCCCAGGCCCAGCATTTT

V gene: TRBV7-2
J gene: TRBJ1-6
CDR3 length: 15
clone size: -
D gene: -
CDR3 protein: CASSTLPDGRSPLHF
CDR3 DNA: TGTGCCAGCAGCACTCTTCCGGATGGGAGGTCACCCCTCCACTTT

V gene: TRBV7-2
J gene: TRBJ2-2
CDR3 length: 11
clone size: once
D gene: -
CDR3 protein: CASRLAGELFF
CDR3 DNA: TGTGCCAGCAGATTAGCCGGGGAGCTGTTTTTT

V gene: TRBV12-3/TRBV12-4
J gene: TRBJ1-1
CDR3 length: 13
clone size: -
D gene: -
CDR3 protein: CASSLGVLPEAFF
CDR3 DNA: TGTGCCAGCAGTTTAGGAGTTTTACCAGAAGCTTTCTTT

V gene: TRBV29-1
J gene: TRBJ2-7
CDR3 length: 11
clone size: once
D gene: TRBD2
CDR3 protein: CSVNSGVEQYF
CDR3 DNA: TGCAGCGTCAATAGCGGGGTCGAGCAGTACTTC

V gene: TRBV3-1/TRBV3-2
J gene: TRBJ2-5
CDR3 length: 15
clone size: few
D gene: TRBD2
CDR3 protein: CASSQDSGGQETQYF
CDR3 DNA: TGTGCCAGCAGCCAAGATAGCGGGGGACAAGAGACCCAGTACTTC

V gene: TRBV19
J gene: TRBJ1-2
CDR3 length: 15
clone size: -
D gene: -
CDR3 protein: CASSIGVRQIYGYTF
CDR3 DNA: TGTGCCAGTAGTATAGGGGTACGCCAGATCTATGGCTACACCTTC

V gene: TRBV6-5
J gene: TRBJ1-6
CDR3 length: 14
clone size: -
D gene: -
CDR3 protein: CASSYGGKNSPLHF
CDR3 DNA: TGTGCCAGCAGTTATGGCGGGAAAAATTCACCCCTCCACTTT

V gene: TRBV19
J gene: TRBJ2-5
CDR3 length: 14
clone size: -
D gene: -
CDR3 protein: CASSIVPGGQTQYF
CDR3 DNA: TGTGCCAGTAGTATCGTTCCGGGGGGCCAGACCCAGTACTTC

V gene: TRBV7-2
J gene: TRBJ1-6
CDR3 length: 15
clone size: -
D gene: TRBD1
CDR3 protein: CASSLGGTVGSPLHF
CDR3 DNA: TGTGCCAGCAGCTTAGGCGGGACAGTTGGTTCACCCCTCCACTTT

V gene: TRBV18
J gene: TRBJ1-1
CDR3 length: 14
clone size: -
D gene: TRBD1
CDR3 protein: CASSPRNDRVEAFF
CDR3 DNA: TGTGCCAGCTCACCCAGAAATGACAGGGTAGAAGCTTTCTTT

V gene: TRBV19
J gene: TRBJ1-1
CDR3 length: 19
clone size: -
D gene: -
CDR3 protein: CASSEDARLGNLLNTEAFF
CDR3 DNA: TGTGCCAGTAGTGAAGATGCCCGACTGGGGAATCTCCTGAACACTGAAGCTTTCTTT

V gene: TRBV2
J gene: TRBJ1-2
CDR3 length: 11
clone size: -
D gene: -
CDR3 protein: CASSVRVGGTF
CDR3 DNA: TGTGCCAGCAGTGTCCGGGTCGGGGGCACCTTC

V gene: TRBV15
J gene: TRBJ1-5
CDR3 length: 14
clone size: -
D gene: -
CDR3 protein: CATYSGQSNQPQHF
CDR3 DNA: TGTGCCACCTACTCAGGACAAAGCAATCAGCCCCAGCATTTT

V gene: TRBV12-3/TRBV12-4
J gene: TRBJ1-6
CDR3 length: 13
clone size: -
D gene: -
CDR3 protein: CASTGGPNSPLHF
CDR3 DNA: TGTGCCAGCACCGGGGGCCCCAATTCACCCCTCCACTTT

V gene: TRBV19
J gene: TRBJ1-2
CDR3 length: 14
clone size: -
D gene: TRBD1
CDR3 protein: CASSTVGGTYGYTF
CDR3 DNA: TGTGCCAGTAGTACAGTAGGGGGCACCTATGGCTACACCTTC

V gene: TRBV1
J gene: TRBJ1-2
CDR3 length: 18
clone size: -
D gene: -
CDR3 protein: CTSSQVDPGGPEKEGYTF
CDR3 DNA: TGCACCAGCAGCCAAGTTGATCCAGGGGGCCCCGAGAAGGAAGGCTACACCTTC

V gene: TRBV6-5
J gene: TRBJ1-2
CDR3 length: 13
clone size: -
D gene: -
CDR3 protein: CASSFPSGYGYTF
CDR3 DNA: TGTGCCAGCAGTTTCCCGAGTGGCTATGGCTACACCTTC

V gene: TRBV19
J gene: TRBJ1-2
CDR3 length: 17
clone size: -
D gene: TRBD1
CDR3 protein: CASGGQGLSTRDYGYTF
CDR3 DNA: TGTGCCAGTGGTGGACAGGGGCTTTCGACGCGAGACTATGGCTACACCTTC

V gene: TRBV19
J gene: TRBJ2-3
CDR3 length: 15
clone size: -
D gene: TRBD2
CDR3 protein: CASSMGGGGTDTQYF
CDR3 DNA: TGTGCCAGTAGTATGGGCGGGGGGGGCACAGATACGCAGTATTTT

V gene: TRBV14
J gene: TRBJ1-1
CDR3 length: 16
clone size: -
D gene: TRBD1
CDR3 protein: CASSLRTGVSYTEAFF
CDR3 DNA: TGTGCCAGCAGCCTCCGGACAGGGGTCAGTTACACTGAAGCTTTCTTT

V gene: TRBV2
J gene: TRBJ1-1
CDR3 length: 16
clone size: -
D gene: -
CDR3 protein: CASSEAPGRSRGEAFF
CDR3 DNA: TGTGCCAGCAGTGAAGCGCCCGGCAGGTCGAGGGGTGAAGCTTTCTTT

V gene: TRBV7-6
J gene: TRBJ1-6
CDR3 length: 15
clone size: -
D gene: TRBD1
CDR3 protein: CASSMGQGGYSPLHF
CDR3 DNA: TGTGCCAGCAGCATGGGACAGGGGGGATATTCACCCCTCCACTTT

V gene: TRBV7-3
J gene: TRBJ1-1
CDR3 length: 15
clone size: -
D gene: TRBD1
CDR3 protein: CASSLAGGTNTEAFF
CDR3 DNA: TGTGCCAGCAGCCTAGCAGGGGGGACGAACACTGAAGCTTTCTTT

V gene: TRBV7-6
J gene: TRBJ1-3
CDR3 length: 15
clone size: -
D gene: -
CDR3 protein: CASSLVTGSGNTIYF
CDR3 DNA: TGTGCCAGCAGCTTAGTCACGGGGTCTGGAAACACCATATATTTT

V gene: TRBV6-1
J gene: TRBJ1-2
CDR3 length: 10
clone size: once
D gene: -
CDR3 protein: CASSEGHYTF
CDR3 DNA: TGTGCCAGCAGTGAAGGCCACTACACCTTC

V gene: TRBV19
J gene: TRBJ2-1
CDR3 length: 11
clone size: -
D gene: -
CDR3 protein: CASSIRDEQFF
CDR3 DNA: TGTGCCAGTAGTATTCGGGATGAGCAGTTCTTC

V gene: TRBV5-1
J gene: TRBJ1-2
CDR3 length: 16
clone size: -
D gene: -
CDR3 protein: CASSPPRGRVDYGYTF
CDR3 DNA: TGCGCCAGCAGCCCCCCCCGGGGCAGGGTAGACTATGGCTACACCTTC

V gene: TRBV7-9
J gene: TRBJ1-5
CDR3 length: 16
clone size: -
D gene: -
CDR3 protein: CASSLAQVGSFQPQHF
CDR3 DNA: TGTGCCAGCAGCTTAGCCCAGGTCGGCAGTTTCCAGCCCCAGCATTTT

V gene: TRBV6-5
J gene: TRBJ2-7
CDR3 length: 14
clone size: once
D gene: TRBD2
CDR3 protein: CASSYGRGGYEQYF
CDR3 DNA: TGTGCCAGCAGTTACGGGCGGGGGGGCTACGAGCAGTACTTC

V gene: TRBV28
J gene: TRBJ1-5
CDR3 length: 17
clone size: -
D gene: -
CDR3 protein: CASSRAGTLTSNQPQHF
CDR3 DNA: TGTGCCAGCAGTCGAGCAGGGACACTGACGTCCAATCAGCCCCAGCATTTT

V gene: TRBV12-3/TRBV12-4
J gene: TRBJ2-1
CDR3 length: 12
clone size: -
D gene: -
CDR3 protein: CASSFGGDEQFF
CDR3 DNA: TGTGCCAGCAGTTTCGGTGGGGATGAGCAGTTCTTC

V gene: TRBV5-6
J gene: TRBJ1-6
CDR3 length: 16
clone size: many
D gene: -
CDR3 protein: CASSLPGGSYNSPLHF
CDR3 DNA: TGTGCCAGCAGCCTGCCCGGGGGCTCCTATAATTCACCCCTCCACTTT

V gene: TRBV7-2
J gene: TRBJ1-2
CDR3 length: 16
clone size: -
D gene: -
CDR3 protein: CASILLGSLGRYGYTF
CDR3 DNA: TGTGCCAGCATTTTATTGGGATCCCTGGGTCGCTATGGCTACACCTTC

V gene: TRBV10-3
J gene: TRBJ1-4
CDR3 length: 16
clone size: once
D gene: -
CDR3 protein: CAISEAGGGTREKLFF
CDR3 DNA: TGTGCCATCAGTGAGGCGGGTGGAGGGACTAGAGAAAAACTGTTTTTT